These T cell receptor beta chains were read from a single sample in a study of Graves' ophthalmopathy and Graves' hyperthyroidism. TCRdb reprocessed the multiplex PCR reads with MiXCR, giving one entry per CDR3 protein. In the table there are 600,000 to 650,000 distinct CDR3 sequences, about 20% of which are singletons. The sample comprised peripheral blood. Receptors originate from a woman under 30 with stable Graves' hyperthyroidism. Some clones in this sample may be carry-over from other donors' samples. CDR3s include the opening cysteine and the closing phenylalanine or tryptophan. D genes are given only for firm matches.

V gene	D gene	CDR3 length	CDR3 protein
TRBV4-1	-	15	CASSQDSGIGYEQYF
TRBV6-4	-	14	CASNPTDENTEAFF
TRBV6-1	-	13	CASSVTGTLEQYF
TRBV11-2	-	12	CASSLGRHTQYF
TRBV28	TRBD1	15	CASSPPPGTVQRLFF
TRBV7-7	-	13	CASSLGTGNIKYF
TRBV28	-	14	CASSFKDWSTEAFF
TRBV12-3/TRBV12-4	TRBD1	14	CASSGTAGSTEAFF
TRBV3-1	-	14	CASSPGTYQETQYF
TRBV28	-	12	CASGDRLLEQYF
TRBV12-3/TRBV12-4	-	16	CASSLVTDDSGNTIYF
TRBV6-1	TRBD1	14	CASSADRANYGYTF
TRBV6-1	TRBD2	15	CASSERPSGSYEQYF
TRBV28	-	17	CASWLGRAGQREGEAFF
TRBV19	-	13	CASSIAGKWGAFF
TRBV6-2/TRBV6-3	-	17	CASSYSYGSGGNQPQHF
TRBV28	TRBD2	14	CASDLSGSSGEQYF
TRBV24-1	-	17	CATSDEGERGDTGELFF
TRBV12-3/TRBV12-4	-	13	CASTGHMNTEAFF
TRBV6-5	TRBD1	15	CASSLGQGNWYEQYF
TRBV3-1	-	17	CASSQAPLALSGNTIYF
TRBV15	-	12	CATSRERDTQYF
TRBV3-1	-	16	CASSQEMVVGPGELFF
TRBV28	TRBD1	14	CASTIRQGVAEAFF
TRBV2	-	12	CASSETQMGPYF
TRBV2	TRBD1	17	CASSGTGEGNSNQPQHF
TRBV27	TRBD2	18	CASRPRGKRGGFPYEQYF
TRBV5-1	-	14	CASSSRGRAYEQYF
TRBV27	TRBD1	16	CVSSLYPRDREYEQYF
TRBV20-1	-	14	CSAKRFDRNTEAFF
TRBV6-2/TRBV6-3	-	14	CASSLRLGIHEQYF
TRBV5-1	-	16	CASSSAEGLGATEAFF
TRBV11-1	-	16	CASSPEGGATSYEQYF
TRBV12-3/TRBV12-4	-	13	CASSVWGQDGYTF
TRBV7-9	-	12	CASSRPPYEQYF
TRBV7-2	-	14	CASSSAGSGNTIYF
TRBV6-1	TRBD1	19	CASSQDRQGKKATNYGYTF
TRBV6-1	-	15	CASSLKGVTSYEQYF
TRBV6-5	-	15	CASSYGERSGAEQYF
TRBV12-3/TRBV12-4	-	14	CASSFKGGPGELFF
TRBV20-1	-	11	CSARQSYGYTF
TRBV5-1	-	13	CASSLQAGNTIYF
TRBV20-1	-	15	CSARDLRAGSYEQYF
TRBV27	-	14	CASYRPLGWTEAFF
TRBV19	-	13	CASSIRDVDGYTF
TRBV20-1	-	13	CSTTGIQYYGYTF
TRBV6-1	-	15	CASSEGGQLNYGYTF
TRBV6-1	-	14	CASSEGQTISGYTF
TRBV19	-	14	CASKMTGNNSPLHF
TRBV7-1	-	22	CASTSLTLTGSRRGGYNYGYTF
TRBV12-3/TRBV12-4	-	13	CASTLGGPGEQYF
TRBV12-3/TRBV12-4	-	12	CASSLLQEGYTF
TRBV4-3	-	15	CASSQVVGGTGELFF
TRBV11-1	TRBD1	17	CASSHGTGGTMNTEAFF
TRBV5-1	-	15	CASSLGVGSGTEAFF
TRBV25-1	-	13	CASSDGQQETQYF
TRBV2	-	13	CASSNREGQPQHF